This is a list of T cell receptor beta chains from one sample in a study of type 1 regulatory T cells. TCRdb ran MiXCR on the reads and lists one entry per CDR3 protein. Of about 65,000 distinct CDR3 sequences detected, roughly 49% appear once; the ten largest clones hold approximately 2%. No antigen has been assigned to these receptors. The sequencing sample was made of cultured non-Tr1 T cells, either the whole culture or a sorted T cell fraction (not recorded which). These receptors all come from a human donor in good health. Each CDR3 is given with its conserved first and last residue. Clone size is given for some rows only: seen once, a few or many times, or a class if the clone is expanded.

v_gene	abundance	len	j_gene	CDR3aa
TRBV6-5	few	14	TRBJ2-1	CASSYLGLAGEQFF
TRBV6-1	NA	15	TRBJ2-6	CASRDSSSGANVLTF
TRBV6-5	NA	15	TRBJ1-5	CASSPGFRANQPQHF
TRBV30	NA	14	TRBJ1-5	CAWSQGLGDQPQHF
TRBV18	few	12	TRBJ2-7	CATGGGSYEQYF
TRBV12-3/TRBV12-4	NA	17	TRBJ1-2	CASSWRTGLVGAYGYTF
TRBV3-1	NA	14	TRBJ1-5	CASSQGTGGQPRHF
TRBV6-1	few	15	TRBJ1-5	CASSEMWGARQPQHF
TRBV5-1	many	13	TRBJ2-2	CATRTENTGELFF
TRBV7-9	few	15	TRBJ1-1	CASSLARTANTEAFF
TRBV7-2	NA	14	TRBJ1-2	CASSFPRQRYGYTF
TRBV5-4	NA	15	TRBJ2-5	CASSRYSQGQETQYF
TRBV2	NA	14	TRBJ2-7	CASRRTVDSYEQYF
TRBV5-1	NA	15	TRBJ2-4	CASSSREANKNIQYF
TRBV20-1	NA	15	TRBJ1-6	CSARVDGQNNSPLHF
TRBV7-9	medium-sized	15	TRBJ2-3	CASSSSPGGTDTQYF
TRBV12-3/TRBV12-4	medium-sized	14	TRBJ1-1	CASSLFDLRLGAFF
TRBV20-1	few	13	TRBJ1-1	CSAYDRAGTEAFF
TRBV12-3/TRBV12-4	NA	16	TRBJ1-4	CASSLGQGATNEKLFF
TRBV25-1	NA	12	TRBJ2-7	CASSNLGYEQYF
TRBV6-1	few	13	TRBJ1-2	CASSETGDYGYTF
TRBV4-2	many	16	TRBJ1-2	CASSQVPAGVNYGYTF
TRBV10-3	NA	15	TRBJ2-1	CAISESAGAYNEQFF
TRBV7-2	NA	14	TRBJ1-2	CASSLDRVSYGYTF
TRBV25-1	NA	13	TRBJ2-7	CASSARSSYEQYF
TRBV20-1	NA	13	TRBJ2-2	CSVRRQGAGELFF
TRBV6-2/TRBV6-3	few	14	TRBJ1-2	CASSYSGTLYGYTF
TRBV20-1	NA	15	TRBJ2-3	CSARDATASTDTQYF
TRBV7-2	NA	11	TRBJ2-3	CASSLREIQYF
TRBV7-2	NA	12	TRBJ1-2	CASSFKGYGYTF
TRBV4-3	NA	15	TRBJ2-1	CASSQRQGAVDEQFF